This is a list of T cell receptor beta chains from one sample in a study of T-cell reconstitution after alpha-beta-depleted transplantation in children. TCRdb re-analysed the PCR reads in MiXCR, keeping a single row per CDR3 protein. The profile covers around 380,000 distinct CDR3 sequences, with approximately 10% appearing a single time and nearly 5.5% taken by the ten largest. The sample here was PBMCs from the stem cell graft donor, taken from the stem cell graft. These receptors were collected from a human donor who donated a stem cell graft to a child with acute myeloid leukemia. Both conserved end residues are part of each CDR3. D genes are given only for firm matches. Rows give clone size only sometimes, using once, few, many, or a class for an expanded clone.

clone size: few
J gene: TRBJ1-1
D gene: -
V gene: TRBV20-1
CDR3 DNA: TGCAGTGCTAGAGAGGGCGGCTGGGGGGGCACTGAAGCTTTCTTT
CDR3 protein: CSAREGGWGGTEAFF

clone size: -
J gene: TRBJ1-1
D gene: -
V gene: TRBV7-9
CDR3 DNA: TGTGCCAGCAGCTTTCCAGGGAGTCCTGAAGCTTTCTTT
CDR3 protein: CASSFPGSPEAFF

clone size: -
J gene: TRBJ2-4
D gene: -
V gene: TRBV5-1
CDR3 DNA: TGCGCCAGCTGCACTGAGCGGGCGATCAAAAACATTCAGTACTTC
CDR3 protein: CASCTERAIKNIQYF

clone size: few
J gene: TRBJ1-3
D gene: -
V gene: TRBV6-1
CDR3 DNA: TGTGCCAGCAGTCCCACCCGAGGAGCAGGGGGAAACACCATATATTTT
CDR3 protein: CASSPTRGAGGNTIYF

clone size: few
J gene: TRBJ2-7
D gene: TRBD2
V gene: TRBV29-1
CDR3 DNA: TGCAGCGTCGCCTTACGACTAGCGGAATACGAGCAGTACTTC
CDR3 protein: CSVALRLAEYEQYF

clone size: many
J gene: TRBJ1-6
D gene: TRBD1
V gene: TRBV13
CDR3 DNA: TGTGCCAGCAGCTTTGGGACAGGGGAGGATTCACCCCTCCACTTT
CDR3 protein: CASSFGTGEDSPLHF

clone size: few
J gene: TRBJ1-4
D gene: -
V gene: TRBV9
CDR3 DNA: TGTGCCAGCAGCGCCGGGAGGGGGGGGGACGAAAAACTGTTTTTT
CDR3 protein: CASSAGRGGDEKLFF

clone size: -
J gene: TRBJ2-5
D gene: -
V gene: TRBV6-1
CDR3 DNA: TGTGCCAGCAGAGGTAGTTTGGGAGAGACCCAGTACTTC
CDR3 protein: CASRGSLGETQYF

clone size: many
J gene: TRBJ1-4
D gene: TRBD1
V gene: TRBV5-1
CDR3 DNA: TGTGCCAGCAGTCCGGGACAGGGCGGTGAAAAACTGTTTTTT
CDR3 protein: CASSPGQGGEKLFF

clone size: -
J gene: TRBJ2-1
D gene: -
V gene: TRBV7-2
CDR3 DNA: TGTGCCAGCAGCTTATTGGTCGTGGCCAATGAGCAGTTCTTC
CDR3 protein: CASSLLVVANEQFF

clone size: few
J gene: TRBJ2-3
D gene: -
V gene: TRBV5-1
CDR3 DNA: TGCGCCAGCAGCTTGGGGAGGGCCGAAAGGGATACGCAGTATTTT
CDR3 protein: CASSLGRAERDTQYF

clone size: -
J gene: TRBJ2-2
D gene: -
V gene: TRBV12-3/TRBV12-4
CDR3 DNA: TGTGCCAGCAGTTTTTGGCGGGATTCCGGGGAGCTGTTTTTT
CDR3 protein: CASSFWRDSGELFF

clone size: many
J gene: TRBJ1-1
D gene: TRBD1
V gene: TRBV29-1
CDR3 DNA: TGCAGCGTCGCCCGGGACAGTGAAATTACCACTGAAGCTTTCTTT
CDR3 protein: CSVARDSEITTEAFF

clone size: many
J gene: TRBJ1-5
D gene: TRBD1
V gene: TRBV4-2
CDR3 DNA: TGTGCCAGCAGCCAAAATCTCCGACAGGGCAGCCAGCCCCAGCATTTT
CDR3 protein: CASSQNLRQGSQPQHF

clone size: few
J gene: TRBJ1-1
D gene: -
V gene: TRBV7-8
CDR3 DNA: TGTGCCAGCAGCTTATGGGGAACTGAAGCTTTCTTT
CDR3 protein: CASSLWGTEAFF

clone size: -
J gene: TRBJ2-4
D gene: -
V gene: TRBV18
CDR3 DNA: TGTGCCAGCTCACCAGAGGGGAGGACCAAAAACATTCAGTACTTC
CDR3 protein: CASSPEGRTKNIQYF

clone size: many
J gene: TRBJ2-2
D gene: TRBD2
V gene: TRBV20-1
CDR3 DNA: TGCAGTGCTACGGGCACTAGCGGGGGGGTCTACACCGGGGAGCTGTTTTTT
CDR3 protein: CSATGTSGGVYTGELFF

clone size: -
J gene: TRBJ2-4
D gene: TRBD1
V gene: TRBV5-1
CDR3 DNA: TGCGCCAGCAGCTCCGGGACAGTGCAAGCCAAAAACATTCAGTACTTC
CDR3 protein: CASSSGTVQAKNIQYF

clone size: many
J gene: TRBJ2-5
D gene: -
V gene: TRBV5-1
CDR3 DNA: TGCGCCAGCAGCTTGGTCAGGCAAGAGACCCAGTACTTC
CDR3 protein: CASSLVRQETQYF

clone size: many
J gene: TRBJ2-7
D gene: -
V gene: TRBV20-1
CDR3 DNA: TGCAGTGCTAGAGTGGCAAAAACTACCTACGAGCAGTACTTC
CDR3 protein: CSARVAKTTYEQYF

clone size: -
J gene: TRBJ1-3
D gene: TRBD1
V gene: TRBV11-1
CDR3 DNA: TGTGCCAGCAGCAGCTACGACAGGGACTCTGGAAACACCATATATTTT
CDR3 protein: CASSSYDRDSGNTIYF

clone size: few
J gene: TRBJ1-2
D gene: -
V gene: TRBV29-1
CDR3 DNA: TGCAGCGTGGATAGGCCCCGGCGTCTCGAGGCTAACTATGGCTACACCTTC
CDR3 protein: CSVDRPRRLEANYGYTF

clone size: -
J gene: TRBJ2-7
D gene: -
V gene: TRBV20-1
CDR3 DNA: TGCAGTGCTAACGCGGAGAGCTCCTACGAGCAGTACTTC
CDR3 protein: CSANAESSYEQYF

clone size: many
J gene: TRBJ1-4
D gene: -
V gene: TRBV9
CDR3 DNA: TGTGCCAGCAGCGTAGGGGAGGGGGACCTGAAGAATGAAAAACTGTTTTTT
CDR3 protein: CASSVGEGDLKNEKLFF

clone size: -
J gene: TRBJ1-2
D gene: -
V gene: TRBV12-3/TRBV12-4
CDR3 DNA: TGTGCCAGCAGTTTAAGCGCCGGCTATGGCTACACCTTC
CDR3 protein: CASSLSAGYGYTF

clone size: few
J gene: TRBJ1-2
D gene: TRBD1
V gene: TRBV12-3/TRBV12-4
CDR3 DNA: TGTGCCAGTGCCACAGGGGTGAACTATGGCTACACCTTC
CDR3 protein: CASATGVNYGYTF

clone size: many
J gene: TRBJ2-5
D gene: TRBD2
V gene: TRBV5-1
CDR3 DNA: TGCGCCAGCGAAGGACTAGCGGGAGTCGGGACCCAGTACTTC
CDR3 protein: CASEGLAGVGTQYF

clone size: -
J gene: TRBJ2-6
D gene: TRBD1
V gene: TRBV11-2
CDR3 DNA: TGTGCCAGCAGCGGGACAGGGGGACCCTCTGGGGCCAACGTCCTGACTTTC
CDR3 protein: CASSGTGGPSGANVLTF

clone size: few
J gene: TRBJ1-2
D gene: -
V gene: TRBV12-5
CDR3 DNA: TGTGCTAGTGGTTCGAACGGCTACTATGGCTACACCTTC
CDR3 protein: CASGSNGYYGYTF

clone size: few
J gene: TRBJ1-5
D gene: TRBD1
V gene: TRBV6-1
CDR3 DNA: TGTGCCAGCAGTGAGCTTCCCACAGGGGGCAATCAGCCCCAGCATTTT
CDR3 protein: CASSELPTGGNQPQHF

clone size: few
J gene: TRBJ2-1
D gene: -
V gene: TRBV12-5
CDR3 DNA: TGTGCTAGTGGTTCCCCCATCAGTAATACGGTCAATGAGCAGTTCTTC
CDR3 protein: CASGSPISNTVNEQFF

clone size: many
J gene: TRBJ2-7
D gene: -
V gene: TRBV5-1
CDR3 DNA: TGCGCCGCCGGTCCGAGCTCCTACGAGCAGTACTTC
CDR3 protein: CAAGPSSYEQYF

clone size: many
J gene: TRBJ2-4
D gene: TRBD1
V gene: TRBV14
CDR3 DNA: TGTGCCAGCAGCTACGGGACAGGGGGAGCCAAAAACATTCAGTACTTC
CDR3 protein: CASSYGTGGAKNIQYF

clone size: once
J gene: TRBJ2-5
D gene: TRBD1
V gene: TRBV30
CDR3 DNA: TGTGCCTGGAGTGGCACAGGGGTAGCAGAGACCCAGTACTTC
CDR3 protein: CAWSGTGVAETQYF

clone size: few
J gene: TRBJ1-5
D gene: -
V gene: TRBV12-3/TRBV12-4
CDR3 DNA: TGTGCCAGCAGAGAAGGAGGGCCCGGGAATCAGCCCCAGCATTTT
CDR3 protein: CASREGGPGNQPQHF

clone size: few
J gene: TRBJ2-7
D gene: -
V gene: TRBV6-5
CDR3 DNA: TGTGCCAGCTCAGTTACATGGGGCTACGAGCAGTACTTC
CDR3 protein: CASSVTWGYEQYF

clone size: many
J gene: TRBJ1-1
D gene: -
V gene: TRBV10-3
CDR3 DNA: TGTGCCATCAGTCCCTCTTGGGACAAGAACACTGAAGCTTTCTTT
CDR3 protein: CAISPSWDKNTEAFF

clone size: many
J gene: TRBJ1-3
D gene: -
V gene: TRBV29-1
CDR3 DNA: TGCAGCGTTGGCGAGCACAGGGCCTACTCTGGAAACACCATATATTTT
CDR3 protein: CSVGEHRAYSGNTIYF

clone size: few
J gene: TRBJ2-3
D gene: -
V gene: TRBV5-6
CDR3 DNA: TGTGCCAGCAGCGCGGGTCCTTTCACAGATACGCAGTATTTT
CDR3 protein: CASSAGPFTDTQYF

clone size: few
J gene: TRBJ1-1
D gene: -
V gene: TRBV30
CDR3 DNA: TGTGCCTGGGGCTTCGGTGAAGCTTTCTTT
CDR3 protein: CAWGFGEAFF

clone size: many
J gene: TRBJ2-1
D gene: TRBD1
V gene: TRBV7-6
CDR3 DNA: TGTGCCAGCAGCCTTAACAGGGGCGAGAGCTCCTACAATGAGCAGTTCTTC
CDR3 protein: CASSLNRGESSYNEQFF

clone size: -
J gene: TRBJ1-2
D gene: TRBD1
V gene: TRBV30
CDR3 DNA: TGTGCCTGGAGTGCGACAGGGTTCTATGGCTACACCTTC
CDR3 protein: CAWSATGFYGYTF

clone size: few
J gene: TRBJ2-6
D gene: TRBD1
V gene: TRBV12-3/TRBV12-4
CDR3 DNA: TGTGCCAGCAGTTTCACGACAGGGATCTCCTCTGGGGCCAACGTCCTGACTTTC
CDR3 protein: CASSFTTGISSGANVLTF

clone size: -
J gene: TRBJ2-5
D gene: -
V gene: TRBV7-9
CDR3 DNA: TGTGCCAGCAGCCAATGGGCTCCCAGAGCGGAGACCCAGTACTTC
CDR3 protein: CASSQWAPRAETQYF

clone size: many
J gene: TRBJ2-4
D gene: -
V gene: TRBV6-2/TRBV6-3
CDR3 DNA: TGTGCCAGCAGTTACTCGGGCAGGTCATCCAAAAACATTCAGTACTTC
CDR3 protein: CASSYSGRSSKNIQYF